A selection of T cell receptor beta chains follows, all from one sample in a study of CD8 T cells in ankylosing spondylitis. MiXCR was run by TCRdb on the 5' RACE reads, yielding one entry per CDR3 protein. The sample records about 340,000 distinct CDR3 sequences, about 20% being singletons. Sample: blood, either unsorted or a sorted T cell fraction (not recorded which). These receptors all stem from a male donor with ankylosing spondylitis or in good health (not recorded which). Both conserved end residues are part of each CDR3. A D gene is named only where the DNA matches it firmly. Clone sizes are given selectively: once, few, many, or a class where the clone is expanded.

V gene	D gene	clone size	J gene	CDR3 DNA	CDR3 protein
TRBV12-3/TRBV12-4	-	-	TRBJ2-3	TGTGCCAGCAGTTTTGAGGGCAGGCACACAGATACGCAGTATTTT	CASSFEGRHTDTQYF
TRBV20-1	-	few	TRBJ2-1	TGCAGTGGTGTAGGGGCTACCAGCTCCTACAATGAGCAGTTCTTC	CSGVGATSSYNEQFF
TRBV7-9	-	once	TRBJ2-2	TGTGCCAGCACCCCAGGAGGGAGTACCACCGGGGAGCTGTTTTTT	CASTPGGSTTGELFF
TRBV7-2	-	few	TRBJ2-7	TGTGCCAGCAGCGTCCGGGACGGCTCCTACGAGCAGTACTTC	CASSVRDGSYEQYF
TRBV6-1	TRBD1	-	TRBJ2-4	TGTGCCAGTAAGGGACAGTCCAAAAACATTCAGTACTTC	CASKGQSKNIQYF
TRBV20-1	-	-	TRBJ2-7	TGCAGTGCCCAATCCCCGCAAGGGGCCTACGAGCAGTACTTC	CSAQSPQGAYEQYF
TRBV7-9	-	once	TRBJ2-4	TGTGCCAGCAGATCCCAACAGGGGACTGGGTACTTC	CASRSQQGTGYF
TRBV7-2	-	many	TRBJ2-1	TGTGCCAGCAGCTTAGCGGTCGAGGGGATGCAGTTCTTC	CASSLAVEGMQFF
TRBV30	-	-	TRBJ1-1	TGTGCCTGGCGGGATAACACTGAAGCTTTCTTT	CAWRDNTEAFF
TRBV9	TRBD2	-	TRBJ2-1	TGTGCCAGCAGCGTAGGGACTAGCGGGGGGTACAATGAGCAGTTCTTC	CASSVGTSGGYNEQFF
TRBV12-3/TRBV12-4	-	-	TRBJ1-2	TGTGCCAGCAGCGGCAGCCTTAACTATGGCTACACCTTC	CASSGSLNYGYTF